This record covers a single TCR beta chain. The record originates from a study of blood T cell repertoires in COVID-19. The protocol was immunoSEQ multiplex PCR, while the TCRdb copy is restricted to in-frame clones and leaves out a portion. The repertoire consists of around 300,000 clones, with around 87% occurring once and the leading ten covering roughly 5%. Source material: PBMCs or T cells enriched from blood (not recorded which). The TCR was taken from a woman in her twenties or thirties who had recovered from COVID-19.

CDR3 bases: TGTGCCAGCAATCGACAGCGCTCCCCGAGCTCCTACAATGAGCAGTTCTTC. Its translation is CASNRQRSPSSYNEQFF. J is TRBJ2-1 and V is TRBV2; maybe TRBD1 (5 bases). This CDR3 has 17 amino acids. Trimming removed 7 bases at V and 0 bases at J, with 19 bases between. CDR1 and CDR2 (germline): SNHLY, FYNNEI.